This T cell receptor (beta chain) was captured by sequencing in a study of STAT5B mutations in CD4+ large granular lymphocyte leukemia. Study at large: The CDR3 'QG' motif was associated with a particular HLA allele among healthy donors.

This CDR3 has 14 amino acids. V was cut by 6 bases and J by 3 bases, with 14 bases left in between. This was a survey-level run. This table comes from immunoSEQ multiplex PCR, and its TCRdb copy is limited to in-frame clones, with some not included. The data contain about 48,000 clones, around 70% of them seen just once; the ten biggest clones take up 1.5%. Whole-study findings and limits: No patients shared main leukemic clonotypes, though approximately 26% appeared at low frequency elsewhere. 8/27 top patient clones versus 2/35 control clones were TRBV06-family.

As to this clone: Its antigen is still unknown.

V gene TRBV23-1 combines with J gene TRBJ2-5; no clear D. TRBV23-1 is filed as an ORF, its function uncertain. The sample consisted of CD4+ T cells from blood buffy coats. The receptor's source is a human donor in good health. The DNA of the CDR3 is TGCGCCAGCAGGCAGCAAAGGCCAGAAGAGACCCAGTACTTC. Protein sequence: CASRQQRPEETQYF.